Below, 20 T cell receptor beta chains from the same sample are listed, as sequenced in a study of CD8 T cells in Susac syndrome. After extraction with the RNeasy kit, roughly 0.45 to 1 ug of the RNA was reverse transcribed using random hexamers. TCRdb re-analysed the immunoSEQ multiplex PCR reads in MiXCR, keeping a single row per CDR3 protein. Of under 550,000 distinct CDR3 sequences detected, around 83% appear once; the ten largest clones hold under 0.15%. Sequenced material: CD8+ T cells from PBMCs. These receptor sequences come from a human donor with multiple sclerosis.

The V gene is TRBV4-2, the J gene TRBJ2-1, with D possibly matching TRBD2 (5 bases). Trimming took off 0 bases at V and 3 bases at J, with 12 bases between the two ends. The CDR3 spans 16 residues. Germline assignment: CDR1 LGHNA and CDR2 YNFKEQ. CDR3 nucleotides: TGTGCCAGCAGCCAAGACGCGGCTAGCAGCTACAATGAGCAGTTCTTC. This sequence encodes CASSQDAASSYNEQFF.

The rearrangement joins TRBV27 to TRBJ2-1, with D perhaps matching TRBD1 (6 bases). The germline V gene has CDR1 MNHEY and CDR2 SMNVEV (reference sequence). The CDR3 is 15 residues long. With 2 bases removed from V and 6 bases from J, the gap between germline ends came to 14 bases. For the CDR3, the DNA is TGTGCCAGCAGTTTAAGGGCAGGGGAATTCAATGAGCAGTTCTTC. This translates into CASSLRAGEFNEQFF.

This chain joins TRBV29-1 and TRBJ1-2, with TRBD1 matching over 7 bases. V gave up 6 bases and J gave up 4 bases; unmatched junction bases: 8. This CDR3 comprises 13 residues. Germline V CDR1 and CDR2: SQVTM, ANQGSEA. CDR3 sequence reads: CSVAGTVLYGYTF. In nucleotides, the CDR3 is TGCAGCGTCGCCGGGACAGTTCTCTATGGCTACACCTTC.

The rearrangement links TRBV27 to TRBJ2-7, with 12 bases that match TRBD2. Germline lookup yields CDR1 MNHEY and CDR2 SMNVEV (reference sequence). The trim removed 6 bases at V and 2 bases at J, leaving 2 bases unmatched. The CDR3 sequence is 14 residues long. The DNA for the CDR3 is TGTGCCAGCAGATGGACTAGCGGGGCCTACGAGCAGTACTTC. It is translated as CASRWTSGAYEQYF.

The chain carries TRBV7-9 and TRBJ2-1; D gene ambiguous. The V end lost 1 base, the J end lost 10 bases, and 8 bases lay between the germline ends. There are 12 residues in the CDR3. CDR1 is SEHNR, CDR2 FQNEAQ, per germline (reference sequence). CDR3 nucleotide sequence: TGTGCCAGCAGCTTAGAGGGAACAGAGCAGTTCTTC. It translates to CASSLEGTEQFF.

This chain uses TRBV20-1 with TRBJ1-2; D call uncertain. Trimming stripped 5 bases from V and 4 bases from J, with 17 bases between. Germline values: CDR1 DFQATT, CDR2 SNEGSKA (reference sequence). The CDR3 sequence is 14 residues long. The CDR3 spells CSAAGPRTGYGYTF. The CDR3 DNA reads TGCAGTGCTGCCGGCCCACGGACCGGCTATGGCTACACCTTC.

This chain joins TRBV5-1 and TRBJ1-1; D unresolved. V lost 1 base to trimming and J lost 4 bases, with 14 bases between them. This CDR3 has 15 residues. CDR1 is SGHRS and CDR2 is YFSETQ in the germline V gene. Here the CDR3 reads CASSLWSVDSTEAFF. CDR3 DNA: TGCGCCAGCAGCTTGTGGTCAGTTGATAGCACTGAAGCTTTCTTT.

This chain links TRBV5-1 with TRBJ2-5, with unresolved D. Looked up from germline, CDR1 is SGHRS and CDR2 is YFSETQ. The CDR3 runs to 14 residues. V was trimmed by 2 bases and J by 0 bases, leaving 8 bases between them. This CDR3 reads CASSLLQNQETQYF. DNA of the CDR3: TGCGCCAGCAGCTTACTTCAGAACCAAGAGACCCAGTACTTC.

The chain employs TRBV3-1 and TRBJ2-4; TRBD1 might be the D (6 bases). CDR1 and CDR2 (germline): LGHDT, YNNKEL (reference sequence). Deletions cut 0 bases from V and 0 bases from J, with 21 bases between. CDR3 length: 20 residues. As DNA, the CDR3 is TGTGCCAGCAGCCAAGATATAGGACAGATGAAGGCGGGAGCCAAAAACATTCAGTACTTC. It specifies CASSQDIGQMKAGAKNIQYF.

The CDR3 region is CASRRTTGQGVGDEQYF. The CDR3 bases are TGTGCCAGCAGACGAACAACGGGACAGGGGGTGGGAGACGAGCAGTACTTC. The rearrangement links TRBV28 to TRBJ2-7; 11 bases fit TRBD1. The CDR3 is 17 residues long. V lost 6 bases, J lost 5 bases, and 15 bases stayed unmatched. CDR1 is MDHEN and CDR2 is SYDVKM in the germline V gene. The complete variable domain, with remaining parts taken from reference TRBV28 and TRBJ2-7, reads DVKVTQSSRYLVKRTGEKVFLECVQDMDHENMFWYRQDPGLGLRLIYFSYDVKMKEKGDIPEGYSVSREKKERFSLILESASTNQTSMYLCASRRTTGQGVGDEQYFGPGTRLTVT.

CDR3 sequence reads: CASSRSGFYNEQFF. The CDR3 DNA reads as TGTGCCAGCAGCCGATCCGGCTTTTACAATGAGCAGTTCTTC. The J gene is TRBJ2-1, the V gene TRBV7-9; unclear D gene. V was shortened by 5 bases and J by 4 bases, with 12 bases between the two germline ends. The CDR3 sequence is 14 residues long. The V gene's germline CDR1 is SEHNR and CDR2 FQNEAQ (reference sequence).

The gene calls are TRBV27 and TRBJ2-1, with TRBD2 matching 10 bases. With V trimmed by 6 bases and J by 4 bases, 9 bases remained unmatched. Germline V gene sequence: CDR1 MNHEY, CDR2 SMNVEV (reference sequence). The CDR3 covers 16 residues. CDR3 residues: CASRPSGLASYNEQFF. CDR3 nucleotides: TGTGCCAGCAGGCCCTCGGGACTAGCGAGTTACAATGAGCAGTTCTTC.

V gene TRBV20-1 combines with J gene TRBJ1-1; the D gene is possibly TRBD1 (5 bases). CDR3 length: 16 residues. Germline values: CDR1 DFQATT, CDR2 SNEGSKA (reference sequence). V lost 1 base to trimming and J lost 0 bases, with 15 bases between them. In DNA, the CDR3 is TGCAGTGCTAGAGTCTGGGGAGACAGAATGAACACTGAAGCTTTCTTT. Protein sequence: CSARVWGDRMNTEAFF.

The chain is built from TRBV27 and TRBJ2-7; 7 bases are a match to TRBD1. The CDR3 consists of 15 residues. The germline V gene encodes CDR1 MNHEY and CDR2 SMNVEV (reference sequence). V shed 1 base and J 4 bases; nucleotides not matched to a gene: 7. CDR3 sequence reads: CASSLFTGVRYEQYF. Written as DNA, the CDR3 is TGTGCCAGCAGTTTATTTACAGGGGTCCGTTACGAGCAGTACTTC.

The chain is built from TRBV27 and TRBJ1-1; D is ambiguous. The CDR3 runs 13 residues. Germline V gene data show CDR1 as MNHEY and CDR2 as SMNVEV (reference sequence). Trimming took off 0 bases at V and 5 bases at J, with 7 bases between the two ends. The CDR3 DNA sequence: TGTGCCAGCAGTTTATCGCGCGGTACTGAAGCTTTCTTT. Amino acids: CASSLSRGTEAFF.

The chain combines TRBV28 with TRBJ2-3; D remains unclear. The CDR3 extends over 16 amino acids. With 2 bases removed from V and 0 bases from J, the gap between germline ends came to 12 bases. Germline CDR1 and CDR2: MDHEN and SYDVKM. The CDR3 coding sequence is TGTGCCAGCAGTTTAACTCTCGCGGAGAGCACAGATACGCAGTATTTT. Protein sequence: CASSLTLAESTDTQYF.

This sequence joins TRBV12-3 or TRBV12-4 and TRBJ2-3; D uncertain. V lost 6 bases, J lost 6 bases, and 13 bases lay in between. This CDR3 region has 13 residues. CDR3 nucleotide sequence: TGTGCCAGCAGACCTGTTTCACGGGATACGCAGTATTTT. This codes for CASRPVSRDTQYF.

The CDR3 sequence: CASSQGQLGAFF. CDR3 sequence (DNA): TGTGCCAGCAGCCAGGGACAACTAGGAGCTTTCTTT. The genes are TRBV6-5 and TRBJ1-1; D perhaps matches TRBD1 (6 bases). Germline lookup yields CDR1 MNHEY and CDR2 SVGAGI. V lost 6 bases, J lost 10 bases, and 15 bases lay in between. The CDR3 is 12 residues long.

This clonotype was recorded once. The chain is built from TRBV5-5 and TRBJ2-7; D call uncertain. The CDR3 has 13 amino acids. The V gene's germline CDR1 is SGHKS and CDR2 YYEKEE (reference sequence). Trimming left V 3 bases short and J 1 base short, with 8 bases between. The CDR3 nucleotides are TGTGCCAGCAGCTCGGACCTGTCCTACGAGCAGTACTTC. This gives the protein CASSSDLSYEQYF.

The chain joins TRBV4-1 to TRBJ2-2; no clear D gene. Germline lookup yields CDR1 MGHRA and CDR2 YSYEKL. The CDR3 loop spans 14 amino acids. Trimming removed 0 bases from V and 5 bases from J, with 7 bases in between. The CDR3 region is CASSQEGGTGELFF. CDR3 DNA: TGCGCCAGCAGCCAAGAAGGTGGGACCGGGGAGCTGTTTTTT.